This is a list of T cell receptor beta chains from one sample in a study of blood T cell repertoires in COVID-19. The protocol was immunoSEQ multiplex PCR, while the TCRdb copy is restricted to in-frame clones and leaves out a portion. Among 71,000 or so clones, 87% were seen once, and the ten largest hold roughly 8.5%. The material sequenced was peripheral blood. Every receptor here comes from a man between 45 and 60 years old with active COVID-19. CDR3s leave out the opening cysteine and the closing phenylalanine or tryptophan.

TRBJ1-6 | TRBV11-2 | ASSLLVGGQGAL
TRBJ1-5 | TRBV6-2/TRBV6-3 | ASSTGFYQPQH
TRBJ1-2 | TRBV19 | ASSPGAVYGYT
TRBJ1-5 | TRBV23-1 | ASKPDSGTGFPGIDQPQH
TRBJ2-1 | TRBV11-2 | ASSLTGRGNEQF
TRBJ2-1 | TRBV28 | ASSSGLAGVYNEQF
TRBJ1-2 | TRBV7-9 | ASSGGDTGQGVYGYT
TRBJ2-7 | TRBV10-1 | ASLILREQY
TRBJ2-1 | TRBV5-1 | ASSLRTSGGVYEQF
TRBJ2-2 | TRBV3-1/TRBV3-2 | ASSQERGQGDTGELF
TRBJ1-5 | TRBV28 | ASSLARQGGNQPQH
TRBJ2-5 | TRBV27 | ASSLSSPGQETQY
TRBJ1-2 | TRBV29-1 | SVEGADGGYT
TRBJ2-3 | TRBV5-1 | ASSRGGQMSTDTQY
TRBJ2-7 | TRBV27 | ASSHDAGGSYEQY
TRBJ2-2 | TRBV27 | ASSLSVQTGGLGELF
TRBJ2-3 | TRBV29-1 | SVGGQLSTDTQY
TRBJ1-5 | TRBV9 | ASSFTAGNQPQH
TRBJ1-2 | TRBV4-1 | ASSQDERQAGGYT
TRBJ1-4 | TRBV25-1 | ASSLSLGDEKLF
TRBJ2-3 | TRBV13 | ASSPGGSGRAPDTQY
TRBJ2-3 | TRBV19 | ASWARGGANTDTQY
TRBJ2-5 | TRBV7-6 | ASSLTPQLDRVGETQY
TRBJ2-7 | TRBV11-3 | ASSLMGASPEQY
TRBJ2-7 | TRBV6-5 | ASSSRTGGDFHEQY
TRBJ2-3 | TRBV5-1 | ASSLLQDTQY
TRBJ1-5 | TRBV28 | ASSIFRGGNQPQH
TRBJ1-1 | TRBV5-1 | ASSSPAQGNTEAF
TRBJ2-3 | TRBV7-3 | ASSPGLNTDTQY
TRBJ2-7 | TRBV7-9 | ASSPWTGTYEQY
TRBJ2-3 | TRBV18 | ASSPNLRGSSTDTQY
TRBJ2-5 | TRBV18 | ASSPREGETQY
TRBJ2-7 | TRBV5-4 | ASSSRDYYEQY
TRBJ2-2 | TRBV6-5 | ASIGLLVNTGELF
TRBJ2-3 | TRBV19 | ASSIGVASGSGDTQY
TRBJ2-3 | TRBV5-1 | ASSAQSRGTDTQY
TRBJ2-7 | TRBV21-1 | ASSKEEDHEQY
TRBJ1-6 | TRBV30 | AWSPPGQHNSPLH
TRBJ2-3 | TRBV5-1 | ASSRTGGGQFTDTQY
TRBJ1-5 | TRBV18 | ASSPRGGGNQPQH
TRBJ2-5 | TRBV18 | ASSPPWGADQETQY
TRBJ2-7 | TRBV6-5 | AIQRATGAIYEQY
TRBJ2-7 | TRBV4-1 | ASSQDLCGGRVGQNYEQY
TRBJ2-3 | TRBV24-1 | ATSDTTGRGDTQY
TRBJ1-2 | TRBV5-5 | ASSLMDLTGGYGYT
TRBJ2-7 | TRBV4-1 | ASSPTNYEQY
TRBJ2-7 | TRBV19 | ASSKGTGIAYEQY
TRBJ1-2 | TRBV5-8 | ASSQGSVSLGYT
TRBJ1-4 | TRBV5-5 | ASCHYVPGQGGANEKLF
TRBJ1-4 | TRBV7-9 | ASTIGGGSEEKLF